The rows below give T cell receptor beta chains drawn from one sample of a study of Ad26.COV2.S vaccination and SARS-CoV-2 variants. Assay: immunoSEQ multiplex PCR; the TCRdb copy retains only in-frame clones and omits some. The table lists about 480,000 clones, 87% of them singletons. Source: peripheral blood, taken in a trial of Ad26.COV2.S vaccine versus placebo. The source of these receptors is a person aged 18 to 59 who received the Ad26.COV2.S COVID-19 vaccine or a placebo. Each CDR3 is given with its conserved first and last residue. D genes are given only for firm matches. Clone size is not always given. Where it is, it says once, few, many or a class for expanded clones.

J,D,V,size,CDR3,DNA
TRBJ1-6,TRBD1,TRBV11-2,-,CASSLVPGQGNSPLHF,TGTGCCAGCAGCTTAGTTCCCGGACAGGGGAATTCACCCCTCCACTTT
TRBJ2-2,-,TRBV4-3,-,CASSPQLSPGELFF,TGCGCCAGCAGCCCCCAACTAAGCCCCGGGGAGCTGTTTTTT
TRBJ2-3,-,TRBV7-2,-,CASSLSFTDTQYF,TGTGCCAGCAGCCTATCTTTCACAGATACGCAGTATTTT
TRBJ2-7,TRBD2,TRBV28,few,CASSLLAGYEQYF,TGTGCCAGCAGCCTACTAGCGGGCTACGAGCAGTACTTC
TRBJ2-6,TRBD1,TRBV5-4,-,CASSLTGVRGANVLTF,TGTGCCAGCAGCTTGACAGGGGTCCGGGGGGCCAACGTCCTGACTTTC
TRBJ1-5,TRBD1,TRBV30,-,CAWSPPGQVNQPQHF,TGTGCCTGGAGTCCCCCGGGACAGGTTAATCAGCCCCAGCATTTT
TRBJ2-3,TRBD2,TRBV28,-,CASSPLGLAGFADTQYF,TGTGCCAGCAGTCCCCTGGGACTAGCGGGTTTCGCAGATACGCAGTATTTT
TRBJ2-3,-,TRBV11-3,-,CASSRAAARTDTQYF,TGTGCCAGCAGCCGAGCGGCAGCACGCACAGATACGCAGTATTTT
TRBJ2-2,TRBD1,TRBV19,-,CASRDRAGGELFF,TGTGCCAGTAGGGACAGGGCAGGCGGGGAGCTGTTTTTT
TRBJ2-1,TRBD1,TRBV2,-,CASRDSGFGEQFF,TGTGCCAGCCGGGACAGTGGCTTTGGTGAGCAGTTCTTC
TRBJ2-1,TRBD1,TRBV5-4,-,CASSADRGLGNEQFF,TGTGCCAGCAGCGCTGACAGGGGGCTTGGCAATGAGCAGTTCTTC
TRBJ2-5,TRBD2,TRBV20-1,once,CSASLRASGRAALSETQYF,TGCAGTGCTAGTTTGCGGGCTAGCGGGAGGGCCGCCCTATCCGAGACCCAGTACTTC
TRBJ1-6,-,TRBV6-4,-,CASRQGGYASPLHF,TGTGCCAGCAGGCAGGGTGGTTATGCCTCACCCCTCCACTTT
TRBJ2-5,-,TRBV9,-,CASSVYSGTQYF,TGTGCCAGCAGCGTCTACTCGGGGACCCAGTACTTC
TRBJ1-6,-,TRBV5-1,-,CASSFVAGTLNSPLHF,TGCGCCAGCAGCTTTGTGGCAGGGACCCTAAATTCACCCCTCCACTTT
TRBJ2-2,-,TRBV7-9,-,CASSLAAGELFF,TGTGCCAGCAGCTTAGCGGCCGGGGAGCTGTTTTTT
TRBJ1-1,-,TRBV10-3,-,CAISAQGNHRATEAFF,TGTGCCATCAGTGCCCAGGGGAATCACAGGGCCACTGAAGCTTTCTTT
TRBJ2-3,-,TRBV24-1,-,CATSDFVAGTDTQYF,TGTGCCACCAGTGATTTTGTAGCCGGGACAGATACGCAGTATTTT
TRBJ2-3,-,TRBV5-1,-,CASSLVHTDTQYF,TGCGCCAGCAGCTTGGTTCACACAGATACGCAGTATTTT
TRBJ2-2,TRBD1,TRBV28,-,CASSLYGRDRVTGELFF,TGTGCCAGCAGTTTATATGGCCGGGACAGGGTTACCGGGGAGCTGTTTTTT
TRBJ1-6,-,TRBV4-1,-,CASSQLPGDNSPLHF,TGCGCCAGCAGCCAGCTCCCGGGGGATAATTCACCCCTCCACTTT
TRBJ2-1,-,TRBV11-3,-,CASSSWDGEDNEQFF,TGTGCCAGCAGCTCATGGGATGGGGAGGACAATGAGCAGTTCTTC
TRBJ2-1,-,TRBV4-3,-,CASSQDGLTEQFF,TGCGCCAGCAGCCAAGACGGGTTGACCGAGCAGTTCTTC
TRBJ2-7,TRBD2,TRBV19,-,CASSTTTGTSSPYEQYF,TGTGCCAGTAGTACAACAACAGGGACTAGCTCCCCCTACGAGCAGTACTTC
TRBJ2-2,-,TRBV2,-,CASSRRGLVGELFF,TGTGCCAGCAGTAGGAGGGGGTTGGTCGGGGAGCTGTTTTTT
TRBJ2-1,TRBD2,TRBV5-4,-,CASSPGTSGSRGNEQFF,TGTGCCAGCAGCCCGGGGACTAGCGGGAGTCGGGGCAATGAGCAGTTCTTC
TRBJ2-1,TRBD2,TRBV29-1,-,CSTRRAGGVHEQFF,TGCAGCACACGACGGGCGGGAGGCGTCCATGAGCAGTTCTTC
TRBJ1-4,-,TRBV19,-,CACQAGGDEKLFF,TGTGCCTGTCAGGCGGGCGGCGATGAAAAACTGTTTTTT
TRBJ2-2,TRBD1,TRBV27,-,CASSSRTGVSTGELFF,TGTGCCAGCAGTTCTAGGACAGGGGTGAGCACCGGGGAGCTGTTTTTT
TRBJ2-3,TRBD2,TRBV5-5,few,CASSLSGGVQYF,TGTGCCAGCAGCTTGTCGGGAGGGGTGCAGTATTTT
TRBJ1-2,-,TRBV6-5,-,CASTTTGGRNYGYTF,TGTGCCAGCACTACAACCGGAGGGAGGAACTATGGCTACACCTTC
TRBJ2-3,TRBD2,TRBV6-6,-,CASSPTSGRPTDTQYF,TGTGCCAGCAGTCCGACTAGCGGGAGACCCACAGATACGCAGTATTTT
TRBJ1-1,-,TRBV11-3,-,CASSTFEAFF,TGTGCCAGCAGCACCTTCGAAGCTTTCTTT
TRBJ2-2,-,TRBV6-2/TRBV6-3,-,CASSYASPGELFF,TGTGCCAGCAGTTATGCCAGCCCCGGGGAGCTGTTTTTT
TRBJ1-1,-,TRBV3-1/TRBV3-2,-,CASSQGLGNTEAFF,TGTGCCAGCAGCCAGGGCTTGGGGAACACTGAAGCTTTCTTT
TRBJ2-1,-,TRBV19,few,CASSRGLRVHNEQFF,TGTGCCAGTAGTAGGGGACTTAGGGTTCACAATGAGCAGTTCTTC
TRBJ1-1,-,TRBV29-1,-,CSVGGYNTEAFF,TGCAGCGTAGGGGGGTACAACACTGAAGCTTTCTTT
TRBJ1-5,TRBD1,TRBV10-3,-,CAISAGQDSNQPQHF,TGTGCCATCAGTGCGGGACAGGATAGCAATCAGCCCCAGCATTTT
TRBJ1-4,-,TRBV7-9,-,CASSLEGSWTVDEKLFF,TGTGCCAGCAGCTTAGAGGGGTCGTGGACAGTCGATGAAAAACTGTTTTTT
TRBJ2-2,-,TRBV19,once,CASSIGLEIGELFF,TGTGCCAGTAGTATAGGACTAGAAATCGGGGAGCTGTTTTTT
TRBJ1-1,-,TRBV20-1,-,CSARLRWEAFF,TGCAGTGCCAGACTGCGATGGGAAGCTTTCTTT
TRBJ2-7,-,TRBV27,-,CATHSNRLHEQYF,TGTGCCACCCATAGTAACCGGTTGCACGAGCAGTACTTC
TRBJ2-7,-,TRBV6-1,-,CASSEPDGYSEQYF,TGTGCCAGCAGTGAGCCGGACGGATATTCCGAGCAGTACTTC
TRBJ1-4,-,TRBV29-1,-,CSGRDGNEKLFF,TGCAGCGGAAGGGACGGAAATGAAAAACTGTTTTTT
TRBJ1-2,-,TRBV7-2,-,CASSTGGETAIGGYTF,TGTGCCAGCAGCACGGGTGGGGAGACAGCGATCGGTGGCTACACCTTC
TRBJ2-3,-,TRBV24-1,-,CATSDLVDTQYF,TGTGCCACCAGTGATTTAGTCGATACGCAGTATTTT
TRBJ2-1,TRBD2,TRBV6-2/TRBV6-3,once,CASSYGTSGRRGEQFF,TGTGCCAGCAGTTACGGGACTAGCGGGAGGAGGGGTGAGCAGTTCTTC
TRBJ2-6,-,TRBV19,once,CASIGVSDGANVLTF,TGTGCCAGTATAGGGGTGAGTGATGGGGCCAACGTCCTGACTTTC
TRBJ2-7,-,TRBV29-1,once,CSGGGNSYEQYF,TGCAGCGGAGGCGGTAACTCCTACGAGCAGTACTTC
TRBJ1-3,-,TRBV13,-,CASSLEARSGNTIYF,TGTGCCAGCAGCTTAGAAGCCCGCTCTGGAAACACCATATATTTT